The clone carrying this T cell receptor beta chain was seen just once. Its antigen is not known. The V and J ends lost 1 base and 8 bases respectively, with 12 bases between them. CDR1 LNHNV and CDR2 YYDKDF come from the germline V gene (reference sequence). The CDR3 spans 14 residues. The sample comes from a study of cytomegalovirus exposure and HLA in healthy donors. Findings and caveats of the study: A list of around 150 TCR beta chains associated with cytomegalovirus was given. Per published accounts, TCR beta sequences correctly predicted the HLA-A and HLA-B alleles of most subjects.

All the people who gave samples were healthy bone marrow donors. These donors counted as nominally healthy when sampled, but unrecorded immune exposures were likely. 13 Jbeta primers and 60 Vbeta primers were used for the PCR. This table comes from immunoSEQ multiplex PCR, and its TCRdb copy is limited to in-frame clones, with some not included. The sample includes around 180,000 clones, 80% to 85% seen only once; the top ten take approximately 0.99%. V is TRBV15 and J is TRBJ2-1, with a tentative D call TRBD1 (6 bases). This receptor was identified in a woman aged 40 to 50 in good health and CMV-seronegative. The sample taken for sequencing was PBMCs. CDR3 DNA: TGTGCCACCAGCAGAGCCCAGGGGTACGATGAGCAGTTCTTC. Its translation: CATSRAQGYDEQFF.